This note documents a single TCR beta chain sequence. Just one base apart from a much larger clone, this may be a read error. The length of the CDR3 is 15 residues. CDR1 is MNHEY and CDR2 is SVGAGI in the germline V gene. The sample originates from a study of blood T cells in healthy people across ages. Sample-barcoded 5' priming and a J-beta primer mix drove a second PCR of roughly 6 to 12 cycles. TCRdb recomputed calls from the 5' RACE reads with MiXCR, one row per CDR3 protein. The sample includes around 580,000 distinct CDR3 sequences, around 50% seen only once; the top ten take approximately 25%.

V is TRBV6-5 and J is TRBJ2-7; the match to TRBD1 covers 8 bases. Specimen: blood. The receptor was isolated from a man older than 75 in good health. The CDR3 here is CTSSYRQGSIYEQYF. DNA for the CDR3: TGTACCAGCAGTTACCGACAGGGGTCTATATACGAGCAGTACTTC.